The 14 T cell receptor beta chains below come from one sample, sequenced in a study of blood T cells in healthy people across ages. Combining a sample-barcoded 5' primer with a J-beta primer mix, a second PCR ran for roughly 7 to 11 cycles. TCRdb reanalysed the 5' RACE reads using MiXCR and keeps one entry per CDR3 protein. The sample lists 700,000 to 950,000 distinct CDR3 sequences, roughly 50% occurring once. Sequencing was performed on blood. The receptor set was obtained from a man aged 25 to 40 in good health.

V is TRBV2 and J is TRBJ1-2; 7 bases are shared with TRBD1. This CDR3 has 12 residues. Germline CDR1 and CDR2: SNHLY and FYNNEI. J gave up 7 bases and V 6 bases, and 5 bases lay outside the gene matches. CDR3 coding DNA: TGTGCCAGCAGGAGGACAGGTCGTGGCTACACCTTC. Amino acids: CASRRTGRGYTF. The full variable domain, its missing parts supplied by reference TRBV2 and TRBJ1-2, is EPEVTQTPSHQVTQMGQEVILRCVPISNHLYFYWYRQILGQKVEFLVSFYNNEISEKSEIFDDQFSVERPDGSNFTLKIRSTKLEDSAMYFCASRRTGRGYTFGSGTRLTVV.

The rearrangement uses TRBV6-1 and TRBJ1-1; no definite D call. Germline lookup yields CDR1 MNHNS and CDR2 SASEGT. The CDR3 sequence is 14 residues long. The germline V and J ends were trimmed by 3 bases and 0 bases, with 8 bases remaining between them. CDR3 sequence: CASSDFGMNTEAFF. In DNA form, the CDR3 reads TGTGCCAGCAGTGATTTTGGGATGAACACTGAAGCTTTCTTT.

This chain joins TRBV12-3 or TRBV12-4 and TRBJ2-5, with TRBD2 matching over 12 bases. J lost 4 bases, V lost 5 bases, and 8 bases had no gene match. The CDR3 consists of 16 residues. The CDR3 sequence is CASSIASSGGAETQYF. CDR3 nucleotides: TGTGCCAGCAGTATCGCCTCTAGCGGGGGGGCAGAGACCCAGTACTTC.

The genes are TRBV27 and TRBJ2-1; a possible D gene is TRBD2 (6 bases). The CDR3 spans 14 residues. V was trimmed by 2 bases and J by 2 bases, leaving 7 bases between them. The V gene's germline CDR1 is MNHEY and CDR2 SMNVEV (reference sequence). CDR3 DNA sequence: TGTGCCAGCAGTTTACTAGCGCCCTACAATGAGCAGTTCTTC. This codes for CASSLLAPYNEQFF.

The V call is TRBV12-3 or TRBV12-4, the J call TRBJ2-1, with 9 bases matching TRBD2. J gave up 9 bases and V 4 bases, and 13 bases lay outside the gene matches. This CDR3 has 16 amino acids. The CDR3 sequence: CASSSRLAGNWGEQFF. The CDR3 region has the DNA TGTGCCAGCAGTTCGCGCCTAGCGGGAAACTGGGGTGAGCAGTTCTTC.

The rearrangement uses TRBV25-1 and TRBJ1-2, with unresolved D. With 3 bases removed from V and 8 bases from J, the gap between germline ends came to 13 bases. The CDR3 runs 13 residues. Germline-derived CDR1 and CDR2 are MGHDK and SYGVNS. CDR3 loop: CASSERGVGGYTF. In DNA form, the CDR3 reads TGTGCCAGCAGTGAGCGGGGAGTGGGCGGCTACACCTTC.

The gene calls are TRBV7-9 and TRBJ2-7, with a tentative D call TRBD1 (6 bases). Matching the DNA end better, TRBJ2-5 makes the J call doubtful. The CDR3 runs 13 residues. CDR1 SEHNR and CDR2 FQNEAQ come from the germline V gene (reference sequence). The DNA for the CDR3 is TGTGCCAGCAGACTCTCAGGGGAGACGACCCAGTACTTC. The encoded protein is CASRLSGETTQYF.

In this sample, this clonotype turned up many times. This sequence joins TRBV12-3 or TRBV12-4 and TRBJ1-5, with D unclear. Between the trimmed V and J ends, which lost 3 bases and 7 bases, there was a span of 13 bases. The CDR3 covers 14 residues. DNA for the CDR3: TGTGCCAGCAGTTTCACGGGTTGGAGCCAGCCCCAGCATTTT. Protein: CASSFTGWSQPQHF.

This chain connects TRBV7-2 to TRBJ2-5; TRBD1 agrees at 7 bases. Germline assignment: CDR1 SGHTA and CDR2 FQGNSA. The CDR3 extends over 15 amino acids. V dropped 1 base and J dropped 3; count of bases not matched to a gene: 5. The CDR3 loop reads CASSLVQGSKETQYF. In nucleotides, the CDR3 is TGTGCCAGCAGCTTAGTACAGGGGTCTAAAGAGACCCAGTACTTC.

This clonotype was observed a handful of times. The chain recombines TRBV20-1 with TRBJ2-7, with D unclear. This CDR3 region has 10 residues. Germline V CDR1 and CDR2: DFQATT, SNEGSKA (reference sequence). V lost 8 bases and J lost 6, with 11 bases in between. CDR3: CSLLRLEQYF. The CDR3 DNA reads TGCAGTCTCCTGAGGCTCGAGCAGTACTTC.

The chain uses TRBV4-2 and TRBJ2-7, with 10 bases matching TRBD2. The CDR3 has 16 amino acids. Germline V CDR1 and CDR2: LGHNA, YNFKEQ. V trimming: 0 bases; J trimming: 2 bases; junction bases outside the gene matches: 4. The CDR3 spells CASSQEGTSVTYEQYF. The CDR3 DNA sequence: TGTGCCAGCAGCCAAGAGGGGACTAGCGTAACCTACGAGCAGTACTTC.

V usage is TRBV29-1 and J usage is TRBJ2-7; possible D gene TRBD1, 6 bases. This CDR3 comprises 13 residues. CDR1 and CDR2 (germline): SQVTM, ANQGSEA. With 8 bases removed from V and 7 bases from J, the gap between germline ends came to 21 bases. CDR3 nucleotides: TGCAGCCACGGACAGAGCTCCTACAATGAGCAGTACTTC. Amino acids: CSHGQSSYNEQYF.

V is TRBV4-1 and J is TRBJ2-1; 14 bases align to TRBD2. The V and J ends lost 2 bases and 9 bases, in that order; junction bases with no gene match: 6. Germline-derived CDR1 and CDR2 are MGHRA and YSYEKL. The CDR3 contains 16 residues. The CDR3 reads CASSQPTSGGAREQFF. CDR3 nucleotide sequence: TGCGCCAGCAGCCAACCGACTAGCGGGGGGGCCCGTGAGCAGTTCTTC.

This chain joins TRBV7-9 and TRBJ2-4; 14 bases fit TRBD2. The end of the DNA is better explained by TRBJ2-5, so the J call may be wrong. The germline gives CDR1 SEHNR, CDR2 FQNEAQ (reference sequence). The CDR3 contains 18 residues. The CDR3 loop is CASSSGTSGGDTMETQYF. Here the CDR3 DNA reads TGTGCCAGCAGCTCCGGGACTAGCGGGGGAGATACCATGGAGACCCAGTACTTC.